This section outlines one TCR beta chain sequence together with its context. These data are taken from a study of blood T cell repertoires in COVID-19. Whole-study context: Acute and convalescent COVID-19 samples came from the United States, Italy and Spain. Nucleic acid was either cDNA or gDNA, and it came from T cells, B-cell-depleted T cells, or PBMCs.

How the authors handled the data: Reference gene primer amplification gave estimated nucleated cell counts. Only in-frame clones appear in the TCRdb table, and some are missing; sequencing was by immunoSEQ multiplex PCR. That table supplies the V and J calls and clone size; D and trimming were determined from the DNA. The sample lists 140,000 to 150,000 clones; 80% to 90% were seen once. V lost 1 base and J lost 4; bases outside the gene matches: 3. The CDR3 is 14 amino acids. Germline CDR1 is MNHNS and CDR2 is SASEGT. The rearrangement uses TRBV6-1 and TRBJ1-1, with 7 positions matching TRBD1. This sequence originates from a woman aged 45-60 years with acute or convalescent COVID-19. Sequencing used peripheral blood. The CDR3 protein is CASSEGAGGTEAFF. Here the CDR3 DNA reads TGTGCCAGCAGTGAAGGGGCAGGGGGCACTGAAGCTTTCTTT.